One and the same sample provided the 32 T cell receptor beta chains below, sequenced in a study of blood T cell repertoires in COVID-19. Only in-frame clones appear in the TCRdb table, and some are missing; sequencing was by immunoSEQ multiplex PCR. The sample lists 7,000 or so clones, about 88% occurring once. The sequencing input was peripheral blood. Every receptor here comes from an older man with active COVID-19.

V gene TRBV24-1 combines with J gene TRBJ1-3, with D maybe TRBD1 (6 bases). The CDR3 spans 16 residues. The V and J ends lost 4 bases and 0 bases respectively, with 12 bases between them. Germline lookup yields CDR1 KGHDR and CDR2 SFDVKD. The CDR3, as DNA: TGTGCCACCAGTGACGATGGACAGAGCTCTGGAAACACCATATATTTT. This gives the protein CATSDDGQSSGNTIYF.

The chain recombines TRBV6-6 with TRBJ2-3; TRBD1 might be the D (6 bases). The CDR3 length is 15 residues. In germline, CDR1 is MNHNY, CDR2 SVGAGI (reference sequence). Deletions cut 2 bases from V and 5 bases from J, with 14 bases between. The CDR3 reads CASSYGGAGRDTQYF. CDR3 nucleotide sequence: TGTGCCAGCAGTTACGGGGGCGCGGGCAGAGATACGCAGTATTTT.

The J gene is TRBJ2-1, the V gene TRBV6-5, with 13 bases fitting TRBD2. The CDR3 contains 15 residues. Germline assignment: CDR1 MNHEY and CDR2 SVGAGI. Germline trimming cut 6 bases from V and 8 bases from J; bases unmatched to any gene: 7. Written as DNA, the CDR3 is TGTGCCAGCAGCCTGGGACTAGCGGGGCTCGATGAGCAGTTCTTC. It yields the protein CASSLGLAGLDEQFF.

CDR3 sequence reads: CASTGQEPRLDTQYF. The CDR3 DNA follows: TGTGCCAGCACCGGACAGGAGCCTAGGTTGGATACGCAGTATTTT. The chain carries TRBV2 and TRBJ2-3; 7 positions agree with TRBD1. CDR1 is SNHLY, CDR2 FYNNEI, per germline. V lost 7 bases to trimming and J lost 6 bases; unmatched junction nucleotides: 13. The CDR3 totals 15 residues.

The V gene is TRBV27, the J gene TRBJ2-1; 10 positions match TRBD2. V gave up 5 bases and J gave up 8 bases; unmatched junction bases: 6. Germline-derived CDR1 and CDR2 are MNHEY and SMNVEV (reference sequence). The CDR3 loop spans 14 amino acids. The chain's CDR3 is CASSSGLAEHEQFF. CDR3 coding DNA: TGTGCCAGCAGTAGCGGACTAGCGGAACATGAGCAGTTCTTC.

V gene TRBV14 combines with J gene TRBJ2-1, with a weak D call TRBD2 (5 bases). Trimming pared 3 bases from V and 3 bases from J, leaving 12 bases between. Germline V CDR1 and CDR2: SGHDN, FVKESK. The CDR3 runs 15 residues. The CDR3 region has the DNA TGTGCCAGCAGCCACCCCGGGAACTTCTACAATGAGCAGTTCTTC. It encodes CASSHPGNFYNEQFF. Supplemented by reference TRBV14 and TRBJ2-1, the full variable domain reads EAGVTQFPSHSVIEKGQTVTLRCDPISGHDNLYWYRRVMGKEIKFLLHFVKESKQDESGMPNNRFLAERTGGTYSTLKVQPAELEDSGVYFCASSHPGNFYNEQFFGPGTRLTVL.

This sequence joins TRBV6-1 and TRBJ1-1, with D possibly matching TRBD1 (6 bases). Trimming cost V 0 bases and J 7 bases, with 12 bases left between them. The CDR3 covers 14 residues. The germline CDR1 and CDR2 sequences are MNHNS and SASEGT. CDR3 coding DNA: TGTGCCAGCAGTGAAGCGGCAGGGACAAGTGAAGCTTTCTTT. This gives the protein CASSEAAGTSEAFF.

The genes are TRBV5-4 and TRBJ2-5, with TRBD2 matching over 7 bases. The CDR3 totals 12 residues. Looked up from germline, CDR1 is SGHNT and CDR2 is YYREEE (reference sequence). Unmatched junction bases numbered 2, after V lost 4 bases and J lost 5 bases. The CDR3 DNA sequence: TGTGCCAGCAGCACCGGGGGGGAGACCCAGTACTTC. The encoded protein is CASSTGGETQYF.

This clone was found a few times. The CDR3 protein is CASSQEAVGEAFF. DNA for the CDR3: TGTGCCAGCAGCCAAGAGGCAGTCGGGGAAGCTTTCTTT. V usage is TRBV4-2 and J usage is TRBJ1-1; D gene ambiguous. V was trimmed by 0 bases and J by 8 bases, leaving 10 bases between them. Germline-derived CDR1 and CDR2 are LGHNA and YNFKEQ. This CDR3 region has 13 residues.

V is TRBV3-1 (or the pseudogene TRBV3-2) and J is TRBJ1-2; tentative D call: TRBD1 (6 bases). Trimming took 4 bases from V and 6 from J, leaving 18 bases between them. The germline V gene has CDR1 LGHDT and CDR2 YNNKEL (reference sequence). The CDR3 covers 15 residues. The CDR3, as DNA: TGTGCCAGCAGCCCCATGGACGGCAGGGGAAATGGCTACACCTTC. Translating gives CASSPMDGRGNGYTF.

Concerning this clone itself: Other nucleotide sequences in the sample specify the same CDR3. For the CDR3, the DNA is TGCGCCAGCAGCTTGGGAGGGACAGGGTCCTACGAGCAGTACTTC. This translates into CASSLGGTGSYEQYF. The gene calls are TRBV5-1 and TRBJ2-7, with 9 bases aligning to TRBD1. Germline loops: CDR1 SGHRS, CDR2 YFSETQ. The CDR3 length is 15 residues. Trimming removed 0 bases from V and 1 base from J; junction bases left unmatched: 2.

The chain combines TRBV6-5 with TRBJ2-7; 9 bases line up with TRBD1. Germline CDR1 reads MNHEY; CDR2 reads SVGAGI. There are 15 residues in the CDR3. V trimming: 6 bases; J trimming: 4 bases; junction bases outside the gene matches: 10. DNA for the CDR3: TGTGCCAGCAGGTACCGGGACAGGGCTGCGTACGAGCAGTACTTC. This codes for CASRYRDRAAYEQYF.

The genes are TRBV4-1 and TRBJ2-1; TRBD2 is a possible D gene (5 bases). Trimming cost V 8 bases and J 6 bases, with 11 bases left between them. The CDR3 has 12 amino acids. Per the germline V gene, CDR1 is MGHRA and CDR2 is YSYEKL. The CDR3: CASSLAGNEQFF. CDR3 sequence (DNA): TGCGCCAGCTCCCTAGCTGGCAATGAGCAGTTCTTC.

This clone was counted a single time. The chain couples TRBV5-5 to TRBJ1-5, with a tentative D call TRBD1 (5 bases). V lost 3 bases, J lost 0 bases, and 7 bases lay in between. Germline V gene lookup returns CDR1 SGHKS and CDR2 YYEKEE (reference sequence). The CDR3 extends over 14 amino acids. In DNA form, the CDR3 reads TGTGCCAGCAGCTGGGGGGATAGCAATCAGCCCCAGCATTTT. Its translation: CASSWGDSNQPQHF.

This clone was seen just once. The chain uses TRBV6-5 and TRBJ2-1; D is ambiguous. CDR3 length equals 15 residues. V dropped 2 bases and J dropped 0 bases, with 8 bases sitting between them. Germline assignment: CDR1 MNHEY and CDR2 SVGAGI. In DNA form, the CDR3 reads TGTGCCAGCAGTTACACCGCGAGCTCCTACAATGAGCAGTTCTTC. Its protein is CASSYTASSYNEQFF.

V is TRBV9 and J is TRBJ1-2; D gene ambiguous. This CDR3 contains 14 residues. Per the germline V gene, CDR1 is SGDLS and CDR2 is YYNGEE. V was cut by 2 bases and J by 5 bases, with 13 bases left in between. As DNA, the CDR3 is TGTGCCAGCAGCGTTGGAGAACTCTTTTATGGCTACACCTTC. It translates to CASSVGELFYGYTF.

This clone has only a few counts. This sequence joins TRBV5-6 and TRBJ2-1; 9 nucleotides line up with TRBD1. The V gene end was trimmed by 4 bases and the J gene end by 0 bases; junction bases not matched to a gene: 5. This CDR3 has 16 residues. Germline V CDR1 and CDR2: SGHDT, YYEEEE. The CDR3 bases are TGTGCCAGCAGCCCAGGGACAGGGAGCTCCTACAATGAGCAGTTCTTC. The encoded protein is CASSPGTGSSYNEQFF.

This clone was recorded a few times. Written as DNA, the CDR3 is TGTGCCAGCAGCTTAGATCCAGGGGTCGGGTCACCCCTCCACTTT. Translation: CASSLDPGVGSPLHF. The chain employs TRBV11-2 and TRBJ1-6, with TRBD1 as a possible D gene (6 bases). This CDR3 is 15 amino acids long. The V end was cut by 0 bases, the J end by 10 bases, with 13 bases between. Germline assignment: CDR1 SGHAT and CDR2 FQNNGV.

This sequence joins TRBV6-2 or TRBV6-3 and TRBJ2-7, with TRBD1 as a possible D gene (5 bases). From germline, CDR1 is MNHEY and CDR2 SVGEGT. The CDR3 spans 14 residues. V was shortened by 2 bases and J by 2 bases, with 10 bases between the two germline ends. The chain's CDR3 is CASSYMGPTYEQYF. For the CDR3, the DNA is TGTGCCAGCAGTTACATGGGGCCCACCTACGAGCAGTACTTC.

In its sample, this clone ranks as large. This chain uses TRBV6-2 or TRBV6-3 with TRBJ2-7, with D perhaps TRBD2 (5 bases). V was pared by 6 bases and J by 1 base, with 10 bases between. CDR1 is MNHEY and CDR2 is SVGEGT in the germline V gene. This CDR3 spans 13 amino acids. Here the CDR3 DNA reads TGTGCCAGCAGCCCCGGGGAATCCTACGAGCAGTACTTC. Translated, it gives CASSPGESYEQYF.

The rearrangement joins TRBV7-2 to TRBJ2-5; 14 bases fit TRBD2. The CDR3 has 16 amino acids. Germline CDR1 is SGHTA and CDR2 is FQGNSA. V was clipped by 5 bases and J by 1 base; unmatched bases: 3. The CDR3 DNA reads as TGTGCCAGCAGCACGACTAGCGGGGGGGCCCAAGAGACCCAGTACTTC. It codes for CASSTTSGGAQETQYF.

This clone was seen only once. The CDR3, as DNA: TGCGCCAGCAGCTTGCCGGCGGGGGGGCGGGGGGAGCAGTTCTTC. Encoded protein: CASSLPAGGRGEQFF. This chain uses TRBV5-1 with TRBJ2-1; 9 nucleotides line up with TRBD2. The CDR3 totals 15 residues. CDR1 is SGHRS, CDR2 YFSETQ, per germline. After removal of 1 base from V and 10 bases from J, the junction contained 9 bases not matched to a gene.

The CDR3 DNA follows: TGCAGCGTGGGCCCGGGGGGGCCGGCCGGGGAGCTGTTTTTT. Its translation is CSVGPGGPAGELFF. The genes are TRBV29-1 and TRBJ2-2; TRBD2 matches 8 bases. The V segment lost 6 bases and the J segment 6 bases; nucleotides outside the gene matches: 9. The germline gives CDR1 SQVTM, CDR2 ANQGSEA. The CDR3 totals 14 residues.

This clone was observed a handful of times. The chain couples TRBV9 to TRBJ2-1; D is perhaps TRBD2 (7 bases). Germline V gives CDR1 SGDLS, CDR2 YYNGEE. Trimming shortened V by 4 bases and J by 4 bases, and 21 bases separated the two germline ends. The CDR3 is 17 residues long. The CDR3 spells CASSNTPRGATYNEQFF. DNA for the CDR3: TGTGCCAGCAGCAACACTCCTCGGGGGGCAACTTACAATGAGCAGTTCTTC.

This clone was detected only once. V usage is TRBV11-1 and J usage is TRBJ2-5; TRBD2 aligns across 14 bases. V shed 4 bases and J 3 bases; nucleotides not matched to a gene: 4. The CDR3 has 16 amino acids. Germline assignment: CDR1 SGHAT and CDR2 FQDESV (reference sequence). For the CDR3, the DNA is TGTGCCAGCAGCTCCGGACTAGCGGGGGGAGAAGAGACCCAGTACTTC. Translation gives CASSSGLAGGEETQYF.

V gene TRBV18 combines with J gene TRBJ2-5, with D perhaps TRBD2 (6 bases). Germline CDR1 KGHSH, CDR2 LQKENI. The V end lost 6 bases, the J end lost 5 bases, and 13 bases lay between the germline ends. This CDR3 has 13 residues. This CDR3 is CASSLDGGETQYF. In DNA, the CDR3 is TGTGCCAGCTCCCTTGACGGAGGGGAGACCCAGTACTTC.

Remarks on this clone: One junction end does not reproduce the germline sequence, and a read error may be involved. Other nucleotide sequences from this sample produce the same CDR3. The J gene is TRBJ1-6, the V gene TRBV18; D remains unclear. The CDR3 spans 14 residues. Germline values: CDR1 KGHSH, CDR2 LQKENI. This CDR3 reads CASSPRQVDSPLHF. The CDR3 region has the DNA TGTGCCAGCTCACCTCGTCAGGTGGATTCACCCCTTCACTTT.

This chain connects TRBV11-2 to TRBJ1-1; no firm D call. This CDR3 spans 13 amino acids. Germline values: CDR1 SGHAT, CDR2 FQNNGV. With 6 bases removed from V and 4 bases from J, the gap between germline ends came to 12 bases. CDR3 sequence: CASSLEPVTEAFF. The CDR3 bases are TGTGCCAGCAGTCTAGAACCGGTCACTGAAGCTTTCTTT.

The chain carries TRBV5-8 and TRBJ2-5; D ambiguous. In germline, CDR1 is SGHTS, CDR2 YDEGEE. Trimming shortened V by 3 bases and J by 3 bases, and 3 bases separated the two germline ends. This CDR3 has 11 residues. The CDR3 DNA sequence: TGTGCCAGCAGCTCCAAAGAGACCCAGTACTTC. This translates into CASSSKETQYF.

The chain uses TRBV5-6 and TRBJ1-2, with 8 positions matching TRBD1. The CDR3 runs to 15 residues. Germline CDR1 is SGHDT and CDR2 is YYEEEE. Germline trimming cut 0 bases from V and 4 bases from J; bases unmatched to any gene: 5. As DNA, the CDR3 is TGTGCCAGCAGCTTGGGGGGGACAGGCCGCTATGGCTACACCTTC. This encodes CASSLGGTGRYGYTF. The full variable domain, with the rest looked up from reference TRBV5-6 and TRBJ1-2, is DAGVTQSPTHLIKTRGQQVTLRCSPKSGHDTVSWYQQALGQGPQFIFQYYEEEERQRGNFPDRFSGHQFPNYSSELNVNALLLGDSALYLCASSLGGTGRYGYTFGSGTRLTVV.

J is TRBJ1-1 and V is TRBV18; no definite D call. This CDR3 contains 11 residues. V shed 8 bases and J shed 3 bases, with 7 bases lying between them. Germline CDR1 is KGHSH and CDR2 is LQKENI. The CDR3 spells CASERDTEAFF. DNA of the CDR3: TGTGCCAGCGAGAGGGACACTGAAGCTTTCTTT.

CDR3 sequence: CASSLQGGSSYEQYF. The DNA of the CDR3 is TGCGCCAGCAGCTTACAGGGGGGGAGCTCCTACGAGCAGTACTTC. J is TRBJ2-7 and V is TRBV5-1; a weak D match, TRBD1 (8 bases). The CDR3 is 15 residues long. CDR1 and CDR2 from the germline V gene are SGHRS and YFSETQ. Trimming stripped 2 bases from V and 0 bases from J, with 12 bases between.